The 20 T cell receptor beta chains presented below share a single source sample, sequenced in a study of a mutant IDH1 vaccine in newly diagnosed glioma. As to time point: week 35, safety follow-up. The study gave 300 ug of mutant IDH1 20-mer peptide per vaccine dose, with topical imiquimod. Their recognized antigens are unknown. Produced via immunoSEQ multiplex PCR; TCRdb's table is partial and in-frame only. The sample has tens of thousands of clones, around 84% seen once. Sequenced material: PBMCs, taken from a glioma patient whose treatment included an IDH1 peptide vaccine. The receptors originated from a man younger than 45 with glioma.

The genes are TRBV30 and TRBJ1-2; D uncertain. Trimming cost V 3 bases and J 6 bases, with 11 bases left between them. Germline CDR1 and CDR2: GTSNPN and SVGIG (reference sequence). CDR3 size: 12 residues. CDR3 protein: CAWSGRFDGYTF. For the CDR3, the DNA is TGTGCCTGGAGCGGACGGTTCGATGGCTACACCTTC.

V usage is TRBV6-5 and J usage is TRBJ1-2; no clear D. Germline V gene data show CDR1 as MNHEY and CDR2 as SVGAGI. The length of the CDR3 is 13 residues. V was clipped by 6 bases and J by 8 bases, with 16 bases between them. The CDR3 is CASSRGPGEGYTF. CDR3 DNA: TGTGCCAGCAGCCGTGGCCCCGGGGAAGGCTACACCTTC.

The DNA for the CDR3 is TGCGCCAGCAGCCAGGGGCAGCGTGATGAAAAACTGTTTTTT. Translated: CASSQGQRDEKLFF. The V gene is TRBV4-3, the J gene TRBJ1-4, with TRBD1 as a possible D gene (5 bases). The V end was cut by 3 bases, the J end by 6 bases, with 11 bases between. The germline CDR1 and CDR2 sequences are LGHNA and YSLEER. CDR3 length equals 14 residues.

The genes are TRBV5-3 and TRBJ2-1; D is unresolved. TRBV5-3 has ORF status, its function being uncertain. V lost 0 bases and J lost 9, with 10 bases in between. The CDR3 has 13 amino acids. The CDR3 DNA reads as TGTGCCAGAAGCTTGGAGGGTGGTGGTGAGCAGTTCTTC. This translates into CARSLEGGGEQFF.

J is TRBJ1-2 and V is TRBV4-3, with D unclear. Germline assignment: CDR1 LGHNA and CDR2 YSLEER. V dropped 0 bases and J dropped 8 bases, with 22 bases sitting between them. There are 17 residues in the CDR3. The DNA of the CDR3 is TGCGCCAGCAGCCAAGAATACAGCTCTATGGCTTTTCGGGGCTACACCTTC. As protein: CASSQEYSSMAFRGYTF.

This chain connects TRBV30 to TRBJ2-5, with 7 bases lining up with TRBD1. The J call may be wrong; the DNA end is better matched by TRBJ2-7. Germline V CDR1 and CDR2: GTSNPN, SVGIG (reference sequence). The CDR3 is made up of 16 amino acids. The CDR3 is CAWSVPGQVNFYEQYF. The DNA of the CDR3 is TGTGCCTGGAGTGTCCCAGGACAGGTGAATTTCTACGAGCAGTACTTC.

The chain combines TRBV5-1 with TRBJ2-2, with D possibly matching TRBD2 (5 bases). The CDR3 contains 17 residues. Trimming removed 0 bases from V and 7 bases from J, with 19 bases in between. From germline, CDR1 is SGHRS and CDR2 YFSETQ. The CDR3 here is CASSLAGGLAVGGELFF. The CDR3 bases are TGCGCCAGCAGCTTGGCCGGTGGGCTAGCTGTTGGCGGGGAGCTGTTTTTT.

This clone appeared a single time. The chain employs TRBV14 and TRBJ2-5; 12 nucleotides match TRBD2. Germline V CDR1 and CDR2: SGHDN, FVKESK. This CDR3 is built from 17 residues. The junction had 9 bases not matched to a gene; V was cut back by 4 bases and J by 3 bases. CDR3 sequence: CASSLPTSGRVEETQYF. As DNA, the CDR3 is TGTGCCAGCAGCCTACCGACTAGCGGGAGAGTAGAAGAGACCCAGTACTTC.

The chain recombines TRBV7-9 with TRBJ1-6; D unresolved. This CDR3 has 14 residues. Trimming left V 7 bases short and J 7 bases short, with 14 bases between. CDR1 SEHNR and CDR2 FQNEAQ come from the germline V gene (reference sequence). The CDR3: CASKLFSPNSPLHF. The CDR3 DNA reads TGTGCCAGCAAGTTATTCAGCCCCAATTCACCCCTCCACTTT.

V and J are TRBV30 and TRBJ1-5; D gene unclear. The V gene lost 0 bases and the J gene lost 5 bases, with 8 bases spanning the gap. Germline values: CDR1 GTSNPN, CDR2 SVGIG (reference sequence). CDR3 size: 13 residues. This chain's CDR3 is CAWSVGWDQPQHF. CDR3 nucleotide sequence: TGTGCCTGGAGTGTAGGCTGGGATCAGCCCCAGCATTTT.

The genes are TRBV28 and TRBJ1-3; D gene ambiguous. The CDR3 sequence is 18 residues long. Germline V gene lookup returns CDR1 MDHEN and CDR2 SYDVKM. Trimming removed 7 bases at V and 0 bases at J, with 22 bases between. The DNA for the CDR3 is TGTGCCAGCAAGGGTCATGGAGCTCTGGAATCCTCTGGAAACACCATATATTTT. This gives the protein CASKGHGALESSGNTIYF. Full variable domain (outside the CDR3, taken from reference TRBV28 and TRBJ1-3): DVKVTQSSRYLVKRTGEKVFLECVQDMDHENMFWYRQDPGLGLRLIYFSYDVKMKEKGDIPEGYSVSREKKERFSLILESASTNQTSMYLCASKGHGALESSGNTIYFGEGSWLTVV.

The chain couples TRBV10-3 to TRBJ1-5; D not resolved. V dropped 2 bases and J dropped 1 base, with 6 bases sitting between them. CDR1 is ENHRY and CDR2 is SYGVKD in the germline V gene. The CDR3 covers 14 residues. The CDR3 spells CAISETISNQPQHF. DNA for the CDR3: TGTGCCATCAGTGAGACTATAAGCAATCAGCCCCAGCATTTT.

This chain uses TRBV5-4 with TRBJ2-7, with 7 bases fitting TRBD2. The CDR3 loop spans 13 amino acids. Germline assignment: CDR1 SGHNT and CDR2 YYREEE (reference sequence). V shed 0 bases, J shed 7 bases, and the junction held 4 bases outside the gene matches. The CDR3 region is CASSLARGGEQYF. The CDR3 DNA sequence: TGTGCCAGCAGCTTGGCCCGCGGGGGTGAGCAGTACTTC.

The CDR3 reads CASSDEGQETQYF. The DNA for the CDR3 is TGTGCCAGCAGTGACGAGGGGCAAGAGACCCAGTACTTC. V and J are TRBV2 and TRBJ2-5; D could derive from TRBD1 or TRBD2 (5 bases each). Trimming took 3 bases from V and 2 from J, leaving 7 bases between them. Germline CDR1 is SNHLY and CDR2 is FYNNEI. The CDR3 totals 13 residues.

The rearrangement links TRBV9 to TRBJ1-1; TRBD1 might be the D (6 bases). Trimming took off 3 bases at V and 1 base at J, with 10 bases between the two ends. In germline, CDR1 is SGDLS, CDR2 YYNGEE. The CDR3 loop spans 14 amino acids. CDR3 loop: CASSAGRGNTEAFF. Here the CDR3 DNA reads TGTGCCAGCAGCGCCGGCAGGGGGAACACTGAAGCTTTCTTT.

The chain is built from TRBV7-8 and TRBJ2-5, with TRBD2 matching over 14 bases. V gave up 4 bases and J gave up 2 bases; unmatched junction bases: 15. CDR3 length: 20 amino acids. Germline values: CDR1 SGHVS, CDR2 FQNEAQ. The CDR3 DNA reads as TGTGCCAGCAGCTCATACCCCCGACTAGCGGGGGGGCCTGGTCAAGAGACCCAGTACTTC. The encoded protein is CASSSYPRLAGGPGQETQYF. The full variable domain, rest sourced from reference TRBV7-8 and TRBJ2-5, is GAGVSQSPRYKVAKRGQDVALRCDPISGHVSLFWYQQALGQGPEFLTYFQNEAQLDKSGLPSDRFFAERPEGSVSTLKIQRTQQEDSAVYLCASSSYPRLAGGPGQETQYFGPGTRLLVL.

The rearrangement uses TRBV5-6 and TRBJ2-5, with no clear D. This CDR3 comprises 17 residues. The V end lost 2 bases, the J end lost 1 base, and 18 bases lay between the germline ends. The germline gives CDR1 SGHDT, CDR2 YYEEEE. Written as DNA, the CDR3 is TGTGCCAGCAGCTTAAGCGTCACCTCCCTCTTCCAAGAGACCCAGTACTTC. Residues: CASSLSVTSLFQETQYF.

The chain has TRBV27 and TRBJ1-1; D ambiguous. Germline V gene data show CDR1 as MNHEY and CDR2 as SMNVEV (reference sequence). The CDR3 sequence is 16 residues long. The V gene lost 5 bases and the J gene lost 0 bases, with 16 bases spanning the gap. CDR3 in DNA: TGTGCCAGCAGTCCCAACCCGACGGTGATGAACACTGAAGCTTTCTTT. Its protein product is CASSPNPTVMNTEAFF.

This chain connects TRBV2 to TRBJ1-2; D is uncertain. Trimming stripped 8 bases from V and 2 bases from J, with 18 bases between. In germline, CDR1 is SNHLY, CDR2 FYNNEI. The length of the CDR3 is 15 residues. The CDR3 is CASGILREKNYGYTF. The CDR3 region has the DNA TGTGCCAGCGGAATCCTTCGGGAGAAGAACTATGGCTACACCTTC.

The V gene is TRBV6-6, the J gene TRBJ2-7, with a weak D call TRBD2 (5 bases). Germline V gene sequence: CDR1 MNHNY, CDR2 SVGAGI (reference sequence). Trimming cost V 5 bases and J 4 bases, with 15 bases left between them. The CDR3 consists of 14 residues. The CDR3 region has the DNA TGTGCCAGCAGTCTCGAAGCCTCGGGGTACGAGCAGTACTTC. Its translation: CASSLEASGYEQYF.